Following are 4 T cell receptor beta chains from one sample sequenced in a study of regulatory T cells in long-lasting Graves disease. Investigators prepared the TCR beta libraries by applying iRepertoire HTBI primers and Arm-PCR of CDR3 regions. One entry per CDR3 protein results from TCRdb running MiXCR on the multiplex PCR reads. The table includes about 500,000 distinct CDR3 sequences, around 12% detected once. As to time point: newly diagnosed GD, antithyroid drugs for less than 3 months. Scientists built the TCR library using RNA that was extracted from PBMCs. The sample was also linked to a second study, of T cells in Graves' hyperthyroidism and ophthalmopathy.

The source material was peripheral blood mononuclear cells (PBMCs), sampled at new diagnosis, from a patient treated with antithyroid drugs. These receptors all stem from a woman aged 25 to 45 with Graves disease.

This clonotype was found many times. The chain couples TRBV3-1 to TRBJ2-6; D is unresolved. This CDR3 is 19 amino acids long. Trimming took off 4 bases at V and 0 bases at J, with 19 bases between the two ends. Germline V gene data show CDR1 as LGHDT and CDR2 as YNNKEL (reference sequence). In DNA, the CDR3 is TGTGCCAGCAGCCTATGGTCGGCCGCTAGAACCTCTGGGGCCAACGTCCTGACTTTC. It yields the protein CASSLWSAARTSGANVLTF.

This clonotype was seen at least ten times. The chain joins TRBV28 to TRBJ2-7, with 7 bases identical to TRBD1. The CDR3 totals 15 residues. Trimming removed 5 bases from V and 3 bases from J; junction bases left unmatched: 10. Per germline, CDR1 MDHEN and CDR2 SYDVKM. In DNA, the CDR3 is TGTGCCAGCAGTCCCGAGACAGGGTCTTTCTACGAGCAGTACTTC. Translating gives CASSPETGSFYEQYF.

This clonotype was observed at least ten times. The CDR3 DNA reads TGCAGTGCTAGGGGGACAGATGGCTACACCTTC. Translating gives CSARGTDGYTF. The V gene is TRBV20-1, the J gene TRBJ1-2; 7 bases line up with TRBD1. The CDR3 runs 11 residues. Germline trimming cut 3 bases from V and 6 bases from J; bases unmatched to any gene: 1. Germline V gives CDR1 DFQATT, CDR2 SNEGSKA (reference sequence).

In its sample, this clonotype was seen many times. The chain uses TRBV2 and TRBJ2-5; D unclear. The CDR3 length is 13 residues. The V and J ends lost 3 bases and 2 bases respectively, with 7 bases between them. Germline V CDR1 and CDR2: SNHLY, FYNNEI. The CDR3 here is CASSDSRQETQYF. DNA of the CDR3: TGTGCCAGCAGTGATTCTCGGCAAGAGACCCAGTACTTC. The variable domain in full, completed from reference TRBV2 and TRBJ2-5, reads EPEVTQTPSHQVTQMGQEVILRCVPISNHLYFYWYRQILGQKVEFLVSFYNNEISEKSEIFDDQFSVERPDGSNFTLKIRSTKLEDSAMYFCASSDSRQETQYFGPGTRLLVL.